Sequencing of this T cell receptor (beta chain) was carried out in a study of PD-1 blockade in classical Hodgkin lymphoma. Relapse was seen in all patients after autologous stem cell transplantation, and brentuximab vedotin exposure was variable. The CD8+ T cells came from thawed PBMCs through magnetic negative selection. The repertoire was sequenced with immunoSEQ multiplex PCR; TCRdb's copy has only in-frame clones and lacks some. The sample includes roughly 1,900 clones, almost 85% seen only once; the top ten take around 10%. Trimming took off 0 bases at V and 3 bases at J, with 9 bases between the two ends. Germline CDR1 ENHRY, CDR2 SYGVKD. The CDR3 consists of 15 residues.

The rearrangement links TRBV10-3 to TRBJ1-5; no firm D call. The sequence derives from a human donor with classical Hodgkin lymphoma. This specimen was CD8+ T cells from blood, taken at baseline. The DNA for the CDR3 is TGTGCCATCAGTGAGTCAGATCTCAACAATCAGCCCCAGCATTTT. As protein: CAISESDLNNQPQHF.